This TCR beta chain was retrieved from a study of blood T cell repertoires in COVID-19. Assay: immunoSEQ multiplex PCR; the TCRdb copy retains only in-frame clones and omits some. The sample carries over 100,000 clones, about 80% recorded once. CDR1 is MNHEY, CDR2 SVGAGI, per germline. V was trimmed by 10 bases and J by 3 bases, leaving 12 bases between them. The CDR3 is 13 residues long. The chain uses TRBV6-5 and TRBJ1-4, with a weak D call TRBD1 (5 bases). Sequencing was performed on peripheral blood. The source is a woman aged 50 to 60 with acute or convalescent COVID-19. CDR3: CATGGLSNEKLFF. The CDR3 coding sequence is TGTGCCACTGGGGGACTTTCTAATGAAAAACTGTTTTTT.